This T cell receptor beta chain was sequenced for a study of monozygotic twins with inflammatory bowel disease (dated by TCRdb to the late 2010s). Study-wide context: The complete study included 28 monozygotic twin pairs: 19 IBD-discordant Danish pairs and nine German pairs, of which four were IBD-concordant and five were IBD-discordant. Within discordant pairs, disease-associated traits were sought mainly by comparing IBD patients with their genetically identical healthy co-twins. Each individual had, on average, about 151 000 unique TCRalpha sequences and 181 000 unique TCRbeta sequences available for analysis. Points the paper makes about the study in general: Concordant and discordant twins showed no difference in repertoire similarity, possibly because of limited statistical power. The results gave no support for a single strong signal or clonotype linked to IBD. The analysis was unable to tell apart different T cell subtypes. Fewer clonotypes were shared with other individuals by IBD patients than by healthy twins, most markedly in patients showing signs of disease activity. Measured by the inverse Simpson index, TCRbeta repertoire diversity was lower in IBD patients than in their healthy co-twins. Because patients were on differing immunosuppressive treatments, the repertoires may have picked up extra background noise and inter-individual variability.

A note on this clonotype: This clone's antigen is unknown.

The library relied on 5' RACE. Preparation of each TCR library used 3,500 to 4,500 ng of total RNA. cDNA was synthesized with SMARTScribe reverse transcriptase in eight separate reactions per sample. During cDNA synthesis, template switching was used to introduce unique molecular identifiers that contained a 6-nucleotide sample barcode. Two nested PCRs of approximately 16 and 10 cycles amplified the TCRalpha and TCRbeta cDNA, and bead purification followed each PCR. Before amplification, cDNA was treated with uracil DNA-glycosylase and purified using the QIAquick PCR purification kit. The second PCR added Illumina TruSeq-compatible adapters along with sample-specific barcodes. Library quality and concentration were assessed using TapeStation and Qubit, and approximately 5 ng of each library was pooled. Sequencing of pooled libraries was carried out on an Illumina HiSeq2500 single-index Rapid Run using 2 x 100 bp reads and custom sequencing primers. As for the original processing: MiGEC version 1.2.6 was used for UMI-based consensus assembly, which corrected PCR and sequencing errors. MiXCR version 2.1.1 was used for V(D)J alignment, clonotype assembly and CDR3 extraction. Gene usage, clonotype sharing and MAIT/NKT TCR abundance were normalised by analysing the top 1000, 10 000 and 20 000 clonotypes per sample. After downsampling to 27 000 UMIs, diversity was calculated as the inverse Simpson index using the vegan R package. Paired Mann-Whitney U tests were applied to discordant twin pairs, with Benjamini-Hochberg correction for multiple testing. After reprocessing by TCRdb, each CDR3 protein sequence is one entry, and no DNA is given. TCRdb, rather than the study authors, made the V and J calls. For this sample, the table gives over 150,000 distinct CDR3 sequences. Together, the top ten hold 2.4% of the sample.

From each donor, an approximately 2.4 ml peripheral blood sample was collected into PAXgene tubes and kept at -80 degrees C. Without T cell sorting, total RNA was isolated from whole blood using the PAXgene blood miRNA kit on an automated QIAcube. Deep TCRalpha and TCRbeta repertoire profiling with unique molecular barcoding was performed on peripheral blood of monozygotic twin pairs concordant or discordant for inflammatory bowel disease. Smoking habits were recorded for all twin pairs, and individuals were classified as current, former or never smokers. Reading from cysteine to phenylalanine, the CDR3 counts 16 amino acids. No DNA was logged. Looking up the germline V gene yields CDR1 SGDLS and CDR2 YYNGEE.

The chain joins TRBV9 to TRBJ2-1; TCRdb's assignment of TRBD1 cannot be checked, as there is no DNA. Sequenced: blood. This sequence was found in a human donor with ulcerative colitis or Crohn's disease, or a healthy co-twin of an affected twin (not recorded which). The CDR3 region has the sequence CASSIRIGGAYNEQFF.